This T cell receptor (beta chain) was recorded in a study of T cells in Graves' hyperthyroidism and ophthalmopathy. RNA transcripts gave rise to amplified TCR beta CDR3 regions. First-round RT-PCR with HTBI primers amplified the TCR CDR3 region. TCRdb re-derived calls from the multiplex PCR reads in MiXCR, one entry per CDR3 protein. The data hold about 640,000 distinct CDR3 sequences, with 20% observed a single time. As regards this clonotype: Its antigen is still unknown.

Diagnoses were established using clinical symptoms, serum thyroxine and TRAb, thyroid ultrasound and orbital computed tomography. General study results and limits: Stable hyperthyroidism was separated from ophthalmopathy by a model based on 13 V-J features. Peripheral blood also featured most of the thyroid clonotypes expanded above 0.001.

V was pared by 1 base and J by 5 bases, with 14 bases between. The CDR3 runs to 15 residues. The germline V gene encodes CDR1 DFQATT and CDR2 SNEGSKA (reference sequence). The chain employs TRBV20-1 and TRBJ2-2; maybe TRBD2 (6 bases). This clonotype was obtained from a man in his thirties or forties with Graves' ophthalmopathy. What was sequenced was blood. CDR3 loop: CSARGPGVSTGELFF. CDR3 in DNA: TGCAGTGCTAGAGGGCCGGGAGTGAGTACCGGGGAGCTGTTTTTT.